The 22 T cell receptor beta chains presented below share a single source sample, sequenced in a study of Ad26.COV2.S vaccination and SARS-CoV-2 variants. Treatment described: about 20 received Ad26.COV2.S at low or high dose, single or two shots; 5 received placebo; per-sample allocation not given. Repertoires come from day 63 after the first vaccine or placebo injection. This table comes from immunoSEQ multiplex PCR, and its TCRdb copy is limited to in-frame clones, with some not included. The table lists 200,000 to 250,000 clones, approximately 87% of them singletons, with over 8.5% in the top ten. Source: peripheral blood, taken in a trial of Ad26.COV2.S vaccine versus placebo. Every receptor here comes from a person between 18 and 60 years old who received the Ad26.COV2.S COVID-19 vaccine or a placebo.

The sample holds one count of this clone. The chain uses TRBV27 and TRBJ1-5; a possible D gene is TRBD1 (6 bases). Trimming removed 0 bases from V and 7 bases from J, with 13 bases in between. Germline CDR1 MNHEY, CDR2 SMNVEV (reference sequence). The CDR3 extends over 15 amino acids. The DNA of the CDR3 is TGTGCCAGCAGTTTATCCGGACAGACGGGACAGCCCCAGCATTTT. Translated, it gives CASSLSGQTGQPQHF.

The rearrangement uses TRBV6-1 and TRBJ1-4; D is unresolved. The ends were cut back, 2 bases at V and 0 bases at J, with 7 bases in the middle. CDR3 size: 15 residues. Germline loops: CDR1 MNHNS, CDR2 SASEGT. This CDR3 is CASSEQRPTNEKLFF. CDR3 sequence (DNA): TGTGCCAGCAGTGAACAGCGCCCAACTAATGAAAAACTGTTTTTT.

The chain joins TRBV4-1 to TRBJ2-7; maybe TRBD2 (6 bases). CDR3 size: 14 residues. The V gene lost 4 bases and the J gene lost 6 bases, with 16 bases spanning the gap. Germline V gives CDR1 MGHRA, CDR2 YSYEKL. Here the CDR3 reads CASSRKSGGSEQYF. As DNA, the CDR3 is TGCGCCAGCAGCCGAAAGAGTGGGGGGAGCGAGCAGTACTTC.

V usage is TRBV30 and J usage is TRBJ1-3, with a possible D match to TRBD1 (5 bases). The CDR3 has 22 residues. V was pared by 3 bases and J by 3 bases, with 36 bases between. The V gene's germline CDR1 is GTSNPN and CDR2 SVGIG (reference sequence). The CDR3 is CAWRKTQDFFSLGVHIGNTIYF. DNA of the CDR3: TGTGCCTGGAGAAAGACACAGGATTTCTTCTCTCTGGGGGTACACATTGGAAACACCATATATTTT.

The chain couples TRBV7-2 to TRBJ2-2; D possibly corresponds to TRBD2 (6 bases). V shed 10 bases and J shed 5 bases, with 17 bases lying between them. This CDR3 has 14 residues. CDR1 is SGHTA, CDR2 FQGNSA, per germline. This CDR3 reads CATKVGGRTGELFF. The CDR3 nucleotides read TGTGCCACTAAGGTGGGGGGAAGAACCGGGGAGCTGTTTTTT.

This clone was found once. The chain combines TRBV11-2 with TRBJ1-1; D is undetermined. Germline assignment: CDR1 SGHAT and CDR2 FQNNGV. V was trimmed by 1 base and J by 6 bases, leaving 6 bases between them. The CDR3 sequence is 12 residues long. This CDR3 is CASSLAYAEAFF. CDR3 in DNA: TGTGCCAGCAGCTTAGCCTACGCTGAAGCTTTCTTT.

The chain recombines TRBV4-1 with TRBJ1-4; no clear D gene. CDR1 and CDR2 (germline): MGHRA, YSYEKL. This CDR3 has 14 amino acids. V was clipped by 0 bases and J by 10 bases, with 12 bases between them. CDR3 protein: CASSQDLLEVKLFF. The DNA of the CDR3 is TGCGCCAGCAGCCAAGATCTCCTGGAGGTAAAACTGTTTTTT.

The chain recombines TRBV24-1 with TRBJ1-5, with TRBD1 as a possible D gene (6 bases). Germline V gene data show CDR1 as KGHDR and CDR2 as SFDVKD. V shed 5 bases and J shed 4 bases, with 11 bases lying between them. The CDR3 sequence is 14 residues long. CDR3 sequence (DNA): TGTGCCACCAGTGTACAGGGAGTGAATCAGCCCCAGCATTTT. This encodes CATSVQGVNQPQHF.

The chain links TRBV24-1 to TRBJ2-7; D not resolved. The CDR3 covers 14 residues. V was shortened by 9 bases and J by 3 bases, with 17 bases between the two germline ends. From germline, CDR1 is KGHDR and CDR2 SFDVKD. CDR3 region: CATPTARQFYEQYF. For the CDR3, the DNA is TGTGCCACCCCTACGGCAAGGCAGTTCTACGAGCAGTACTTC.

V is TRBV4-3 and J is TRBJ1-6, with D possibly TRBD1 on 5 matching bases. CDR3 size: 15 residues. The V gene's germline CDR1 is LGHNA and CDR2 YSLEER. Between the trimmed V and J ends, which lost 0 bases and 7 bases, there was a span of 10 bases. CDR3 nucleotide sequence: TGCGCCAGCAGCCAAGAGCAGGGCTCAAATTCACCCCTCCACTTT. This sequence encodes CASSQEQGSNSPLHF.

This rearrangement joins TRBV6-5 to TRBJ2-3; D might be TRBD2 (6 bases). The CDR3 runs 16 residues. Germline CDR1 MNHEY, CDR2 SVGAGI. V was pared by 0 bases and J by 4 bases, with 14 bases between. Written as DNA, the CDR3 is TGTGCCAGCAGTTACTCCGGGAGCCCTCGGCCAGATACGCAGTATTTT. Its protein product is CASSYSGSPRPDTQYF.

The chain carries TRBV5-1 and TRBJ1-6; no reliable D call. The CDR3 runs 15 residues. Looked up from germline, CDR1 is SGHRS and CDR2 is YFSETQ. Trimming pared 4 bases from V and 8 bases from J, leaving 16 bases between. The CDR3 DNA follows: TGCGCCAGCAGCCCCGGGGAGTATCGGGATTCACCCCTCCACTTT. As protein: CASSPGEYRDSPLHF. The full variable domain, its missing parts supplied by reference TRBV5-1 and TRBJ1-6, is KAGVTQTPRYLIKTRGQQVTLSCSPISGHRSVSWYQQTPGQGLQFLFEYFSETQRNKGNFPGRFSGRQFSNSRSEMNVSTLELGDSALYLCASSPGEYRDSPLHFGNGTRLTVT.

The chain uses TRBV5-8 and TRBJ2-2, with a weak D call TRBD2 (6 bases). The V and J ends lost 4 bases and 7 bases respectively, with 23 bases between them. The CDR3 contains 17 residues. Looked up from germline, CDR1 is SGHTS and CDR2 is YDEGEE. The CDR3 sequence is CASSLAPGSRGVGELFF. The CDR3 DNA sequence: TGTGCCAGCAGCCTAGCGCCCGGGAGTCGAGGAGTCGGGGAGCTGTTTTTT.

Only one count was recorded for this clone. The chain has TRBV6-4 and TRBJ2-7; tentatively, D is TRBD1 (5 bases). The germline V gene encodes CDR1 MRHNA and CDR2 SNTAGT. Trimming removed 2 bases at V and 6 bases at J, with 11 bases between. The CDR3 has 13 residues. This chain's CDR3 is CASSDEQGAEQYF. For the CDR3, the DNA is TGTGCCAGCAGTGACGAGCAGGGCGCCGAGCAGTACTTC.

The chain's CDR3 is CASSLQGSNTGELFF. CDR3 DNA sequence: TGTGCCAGCAGCTTGCAGGGTTCGAACACCGGGGAGCTGTTTTTT. The J gene is TRBJ2-2, the V gene TRBV5-8, with D perhaps matching TRBD1 (5 bases). V was cut by 1 base and J by 0 bases, with 7 bases left in between. Germline V lookup: CDR1 SGHTS, CDR2 YDEGEE. The CDR3 has 15 amino acids.

The V call is TRBV28, the J call TRBJ1-2, with D maybe TRBD1 (5 bases). Between the trimmed V and J ends, which lost 6 bases and 2 bases, there was a span of 13 bases. The length of the CDR3 is 14 residues. Germline values: CDR1 MDHEN, CDR2 SYDVKM. CDR3 residues: CASSLGGDNYGYTF. Written as DNA, the CDR3 is TGTGCCAGCAGCCTGGGAGGGGACAACTATGGCTACACCTTC.

This clone was counted between two and nine times. The chain couples TRBV6-2 or TRBV6-3 to TRBJ1-5, with TRBD1 identical over 8 bases. Germline trimming cut 6 bases from V and 6 bases from J; bases unmatched to any gene: 10. This CDR3 region has 15 residues. The germline CDR1 and CDR2 sequences are MNHEY and SVGEGT. The CDR3: CASSQTGDQRQPQHF. CDR3 nucleotide sequence: TGTGCCAGCAGCCAGACAGGGGATCAACGTCAGCCCCAGCATTTT.

This clone was seen only a few times. The rearrangement uses TRBV30 and TRBJ1-6; 9 nucleotides line up with TRBD1. The CDR3 has 16 amino acids. Germline lookup yields CDR1 GTSNPN and CDR2 SVGIG (reference sequence). J gave up 1 base and V 4 bases, and 5 bases lay outside the gene matches. CDR3 amino acids: CAWKPQGASYNSPLHF. CDR3 DNA: TGTGCCTGGAAGCCACAGGGGGCGTCCTATAATTCACCCCTCCACTTT. Full variable domain (remainder filled in from reference TRBV30 and TRBJ1-6): SQTIHQWPATLVQPVGSPLSLECTVEGTSNPNLYWYRQAAGRGLQLLFYSVGIGQISSEVPQNLSASRPQDRQFILSSKKLLLSDSGFYLCAWKPQGASYNSPLHFGNGTRLTVT.

DNA of the CDR3: TGTGCCAGCAAGAGGGAGCAGGACCCTTTGATAGATACGCAGTATTTT. Protein product: CASKREQDPLIDTQYF. V gene TRBV3-1 (or the pseudogene TRBV3-2) combines with J gene TRBJ2-3; a weak D match, TRBD2 (5 bases). Trimming removed 7 bases at V and 5 bases at J, with 22 bases between. Germline CDR1 LGHDT, CDR2 YNNKEL (reference sequence). The length of the CDR3 is 16 residues.

The chain links TRBV5-6 to TRBJ2-7; tentative D call: TRBD1 (6 bases). The CDR3 totals 11 residues. From germline, CDR1 is SGHDT and CDR2 YYEEEE. Trimming pared 2 bases from V and 6 bases from J, leaving 6 bases between. The CDR3 DNA reads TGTGCCAGCAGCTTCAGGGGCGAGCAGTACTTC. It yields the protein CASSFRGEQYF.

Concerning this clone: A much bigger clone sits one base away, suggesting this may be a read error. The V and J genes are TRBV12-3 or TRBV12-4 and TRBJ2-2; D is undetermined. The CDR3 loop spans 13 amino acids. V was trimmed by 3 bases and J by 4 bases, leaving 6 bases between them. The DNA of the CDR3 is TGTGCCAGCAGTTTTGGGTTCACCGGGGAGCTGTTTTTT. It codes for CASSFGFTGELFF.

This chain uses TRBV5-6 with TRBJ1-2, with 7 positions matching TRBD1. V lost 4 bases and J lost 4; bases outside the gene matches: 10. Germline V lookup: CDR1 SGHDT, CDR2 YYEEEE. CDR3 size: 15 residues. The CDR3 loop is CASSAQGGYAYGYTF. The CDR3 DNA reads TGTGCCAGCAGCGCCCAGGGGGGATACGCCTATGGCTACACCTTC.